This T cell receptor beta chain stems from a study of blood T cell repertoires in COVID-19. Overall study: Both acute and convalescent COVID-19 samples were obtained from the United States, Italy and Spain. Sample material is recorded as cDNA or gDNA derived from T cells, B-cell-depleted T cells, or PBMCs.

This clone was observed a few times. Per the original data handling: Estimation of nucleated cell counts was performed using reference gene primer amplification. The table came from immunoSEQ multiplex PCR; TCRdb's copy has only in-frame clones and leaves some out. V, J and clone size derive from that table, while D and trimming were established from the DNA sequence. The profile shows some 200,000 clones, 85% to 90% of them singletons. The V gene's germline CDR1 is SGDLS and CDR2 YYNGEE. Trimming took 4 bases from V and 3 from J, leaving 14 bases between them. The CDR3 spans 15 residues. The chain links TRBV9 to TRBJ1-5, with D unclear. The TCR sequence derives from a man younger than 35 with active or convalescent COVID-19. Sequencing used peripheral blood. This CDR3 is CASSPLGGNNQPQHF. DNA of the CDR3: TGTGCCAGCAGCCCGTTAGGAGGGAACAATCAGCCCCAGCATTTT.